The T cell receptor (beta chain) described here comes from a study of blood T cells in healthy people across ages. Findings of the study overall: The fall in TCR beta diversity per million T cells was roughly linear with age.

A word on this clonotype: Its cognate antigen is unknown.

Per sample, at least 5.5 micrograms of total RNA were extracted. Trimming left V 1 base short and J 6 bases short, with 15 bases between. This CDR3 has 15 residues. From germline, CDR1 is SGHTA and CDR2 FQGNSA. A sample-barcoded 5' primer and a J-beta primer mix were used in a second PCR of roughly 7 to 11 cycles. In TCRdb, the 5' RACE reads were re-called with MiXCR into one record per CDR3 protein. The sample shows about 690,000 distinct CDR3 sequences, approximately 40% of them seen only once. What was sequenced was blood. This TCR derives from a man at least 80 years old in good health. The rearrangement joins TRBV7-2 to TRBJ1-2, with a possible D match to TRBD1 (6 bases). The CDR3 sequence: CASSLVAAGVDGYTF. The CDR3 DNA is TGTGCCAGCAGCTTAGTAGCGGCAGGGGTCGATGGCTACACCTTC. Full variable domain (rest looked up from reference TRBV7-2 and TRBJ1-2): GAGVSQSPSNKVTEKGKDVELRCDPISGHTALYWYRQSLGQGLEFLIYFQGNSAPDKSGLPSDRFSAERTGGSVSTLTIQRTQQEDSAVYLCASSLVAAGVDGYTFGSGTRLTVV.